One sample yielded the 9 T cell receptor beta chains listed below, sequenced in a study of T cells in Graves' hyperthyroidism and ophthalmopathy. It was RNA transcripts that yielded the amplified TCR beta CDR3 regions. A set of HTBI primers served as the primers for a first-round RT-PCR of the TCR CDR3. TCRdb independently ran MiXCR on the multiplex PCR reads; one entry per CDR3 protein. The table shows a few hundred thousand distinct CDR3 sequences, with 11% to 15% occurring only once. Sequenced: blood. Receptors were obtained from a middle-aged woman with Graves' hyperthyroidism.

The chain uses TRBV19 and TRBJ2-7; 9 bases are shared with TRBD1. CDR3 length: 14 residues. Germline V gene lookup returns CDR1 LNHDA and CDR2 SQIVND (reference sequence). With 10 bases clipped from V and 3 bases from J, the junction kept 10 bases outside the gene matches. The CDR3 DNA sequence: TGTGCCACCAAACGGGGACAGGGTTACTACGAGCAGTACTTC. Translating it yields CATKRGQGYYEQYF.

This clonotype appeared many times. The J gene is TRBJ2-2, the V gene TRBV7-8, with no clear D. The CDR3 loop spans 13 amino acids. Trimming cost V 5 bases and J 5 bases, with 9 bases left between them. Germline-derived CDR1 and CDR2 are SGHVS and FQNEAQ. The CDR3 here is CASSRRYTGELFF. The CDR3, as DNA: TGTGCCAGCAGCCGCCGATATACCGGGGAGCTGTTTTTT.

Remarks on this clonotype: A read error is likely, as this CDR3 ends without the conserved phenylalanine or tryptophan. The rearrangement links TRBV6-1 to TRBJ2-7; D is perhaps TRBD1 (6 bases). Trimming took off 7 bases at V and 2 bases at J, with 12 bases between the two ends. Germline V gene data show CDR1 as MNHNS and CDR2 as SASEGT. CDR3 length: 13 residues. The CDR3 spells CASTGRGTYEQYS. The CDR3 DNA reads TGTGCCAGCACCGGCAGGGGTACCTACGAGCAGTACTCC.

This clonotype has more than one count but fewer than ten. The chain has TRBV6-1 and TRBJ2-5; TRBD1 is a possible D gene (5 bases). Looked up from germline, CDR1 is MNHNS and CDR2 is SASEGT. With 6 bases removed from V and 0 bases from J, the gap between germline ends came to 20 bases. This CDR3 is 17 amino acids long. In DNA form, the CDR3 reads TGTGCCAGCAGGGCCGAACAGGAATGGGGTTACCAAGAGACCCAGTACTTC. It specifies CASRAEQEWGYQETQYF.

This clonotype was detected a few times. The J gene is TRBJ2-4, the V gene TRBV14, with D perhaps given as TRBD1 or TRBD2 (7 bases each). With 2 bases removed from V and 7 bases from J, the gap between germline ends came to 12 bases. Germline CDR1 SGHDN, CDR2 FVKESK. CDR3 length: 14 residues. The CDR3 region is CASSQWQGGNIQYF. DNA of the CDR3: TGTGCCAGCAGCCAATGGCAGGGGGGGAACATTCAGTACTTC.

This clonotype showed up just a few times. The chain couples TRBV28 to TRBJ2-2; 8 positions agree with TRBD1. CDR3 length equals 17 residues. Germline V CDR1 and CDR2: MDHEN, SYDVKM. After removal of 7 bases from V and 4 bases from J, the junction contained 14 bases not matched to a gene. The CDR3: CASKSLAGQGVTGELFF. The CDR3 bases are TGTGCCAGCAAATCTTTAGCCGGACAGGGTGTCACCGGGGAGCTGTTTTTT.

This clonotype was seen a few times. This CDR3 reads CATSTPGRFYEQYV. The CDR3 bases are TGTGCCACCAGCACCCCGGGACGCTTCTACGAGCAGTACGTC. The chain joins TRBV15 to TRBJ2-7; D tentatively fits TRBD1 or TRBD2 (5 bases each). CDR3 length: 14 residues. Per germline, CDR1 LNHNV and CDR2 YYDKDF (reference sequence). Trimming removed 4 bases at V and 3 bases at J, with 13 bases between.

This clonotype was seen a handful of times. The chain links TRBV20-1 to TRBJ2-3; 10 nucleotides line up with TRBD2. Germline CDR1 is DFQATT and CDR2 is SNEGSKA (reference sequence). The CDR3 spans 18 residues. The V and J ends lost 0 bases and 2 bases, in that order; junction bases with no gene match: 11. The CDR3, as DNA: TGCAGTGCTAGAGAAAGGAATAATCTAGCGGGAGCCACAGATACGCAGTATTTT. Encoded protein: CSARERNNLAGATDTQYF.

This chain connects TRBV27 to TRBJ2-3; 11 bases align to TRBD1. The CDR3 sequence is 16 residues long. The trim removed 6 bases at V and 5 bases at J, leaving 10 bases unmatched. Germline V gives CDR1 MNHEY, CDR2 SMNVEV (reference sequence). The CDR3 spells CASRPGQGALQDTQYF. In nucleotides, the CDR3 is TGTGCCAGCAGGCCCGGACAGGGGGCGCTTCAAGATACGCAGTATTTT.